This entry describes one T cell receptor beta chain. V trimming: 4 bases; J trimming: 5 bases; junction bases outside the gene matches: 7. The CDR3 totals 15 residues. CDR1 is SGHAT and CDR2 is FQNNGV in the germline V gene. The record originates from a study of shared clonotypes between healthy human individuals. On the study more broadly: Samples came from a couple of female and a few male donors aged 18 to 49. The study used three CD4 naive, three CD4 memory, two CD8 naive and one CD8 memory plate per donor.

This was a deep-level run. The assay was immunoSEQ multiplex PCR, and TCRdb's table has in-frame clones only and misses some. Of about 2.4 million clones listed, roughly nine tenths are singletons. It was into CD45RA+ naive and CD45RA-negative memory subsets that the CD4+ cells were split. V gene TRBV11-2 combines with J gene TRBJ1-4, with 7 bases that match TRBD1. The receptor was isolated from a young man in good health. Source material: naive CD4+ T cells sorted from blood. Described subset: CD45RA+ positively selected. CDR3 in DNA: TGTGCCAGCAGCTCGCCGGGACAGCCGAATGAAAAACTGTTTTTT. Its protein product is CASSSPGQPNEKLFF.